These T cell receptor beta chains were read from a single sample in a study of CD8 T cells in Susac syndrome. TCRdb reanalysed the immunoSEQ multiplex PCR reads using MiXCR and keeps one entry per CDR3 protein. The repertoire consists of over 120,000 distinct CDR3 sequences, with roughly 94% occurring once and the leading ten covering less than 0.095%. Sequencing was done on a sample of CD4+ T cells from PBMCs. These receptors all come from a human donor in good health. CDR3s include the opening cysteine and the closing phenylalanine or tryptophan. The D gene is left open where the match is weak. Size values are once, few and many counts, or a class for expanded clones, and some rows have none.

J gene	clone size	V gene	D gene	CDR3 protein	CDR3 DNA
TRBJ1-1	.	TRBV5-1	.	CASSLIGGRANTEAFF	TGCGCCAGCAGCTTAATTGGGGGGAGGGCGAACACTGAAGCTTTCTTT
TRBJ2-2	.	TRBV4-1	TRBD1	CASSHPDRVEGELFF	TGCGCCAGCAGCCACCCGGACAGGGTCGAGGGGGAGCTGTTTTTT
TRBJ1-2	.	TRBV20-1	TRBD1	CSASDRAYGYTF	TGCAGTGCCTCGGACAGGGCATATGGCTACACCTTC
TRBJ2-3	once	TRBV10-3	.	CAISPNGANTDTQYF	TGTGCCATCAGCCCCAATGGGGCAAACACAGATACGCAGTATTTT
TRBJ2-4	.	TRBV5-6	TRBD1	CASSETGYSKNIQYF	TGTGCCAGCAGCGAGACAGGGTATTCCAAAAACATTCAGTACTTC
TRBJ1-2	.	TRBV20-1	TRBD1	CSAFGQGIYGYTF	TGCAGTGCTTTCGGACAGGGAATCTATGGCTACACCTTC
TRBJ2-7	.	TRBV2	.	CASSPTVYEQYF	TGTGCCAGCAGTCCGACCGTCTACGAGCAGTACTTC
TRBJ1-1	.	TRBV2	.	CASSAEGGTEAFF	TGTGCCAGCAGTGCGGAAGGTGGCACTGAAGCTTTCTTT
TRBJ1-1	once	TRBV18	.	CASSPSRDSNTEAFF	TGTGCCAGCTCACCCTCACGGGACTCGAACACTGAAGCTTTCTTT
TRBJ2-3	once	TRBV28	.	CASSRVGHGTDTQYF	TGTGCCAGCAGTAGGGTAGGTCACGGCACAGATACGCAGTATTTT
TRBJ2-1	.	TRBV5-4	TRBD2	CASSMEREMGDEQFF	TGTGCCAGCAGCATGGAGCGGGAGATGGGCGATGAGCAGTTCTTC
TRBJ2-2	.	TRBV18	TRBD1	CASSPFVGTGADSNTGELFF	TGTGCCAGCTCACCTTTCGTGGGGACAGGGGCCGATTCGAACACCGGGGAGCTGTTTTTT
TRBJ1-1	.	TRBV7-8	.	CASSSSRGSWGTEAFF	TGTGCCAGCAGCTCCTCAAGGGGATCCTGGGGGACTGAAGCTTTCTTT
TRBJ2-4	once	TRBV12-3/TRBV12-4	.	CASSSRDIQYF	TGTGCCAGCAGTTCCCGGGACATTCAGTACTTC
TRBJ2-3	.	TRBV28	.	CASSPNRDTTSTDTQYF	TGTGCCAGCAGCCCAAACAGAGATACTACTAGCACAGATACGCAGTATTTT
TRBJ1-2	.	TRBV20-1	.	CSAKARTALGGYTF	TGCAGTGCTAAAGCTAGGACCGCGCTTGGTGGCTACACCTTC
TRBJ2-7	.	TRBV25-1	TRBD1	CASSGDRAEQYF	TGTGCCAGCAGTGGTGACAGGGCCGAGCAGTACTTC
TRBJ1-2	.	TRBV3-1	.	CASSGGLDGYTF	TGTGCCAGCAGCGGTGGGCTGGATGGCTACACCTTC
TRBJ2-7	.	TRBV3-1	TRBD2	CASSRVRTSGTHEQYF	TGTGCCAGCAGCCGGGTCAGGACTAGCGGGACCCACGAGCAGTACTTC
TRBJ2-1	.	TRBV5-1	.	CASSMGGDNEQFF	TGCGCCAGCAGCATGGGCGGGGACAATGAGCAGTTCTTC
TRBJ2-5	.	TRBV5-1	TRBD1	CASSPRDRELTQYF	TGCGCCAGCAGCCCCCGGGACAGGGAACTGACCCAGTACTTC
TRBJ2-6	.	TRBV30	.	CAWSRDSGANVLTF	TGTGCCTGGAGTAGAGATTCTGGGGCCAACGTCCTGACTTTC
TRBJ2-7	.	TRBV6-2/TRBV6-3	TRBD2	CASRGLAGTYEQYF	TGTGCCAGCAGGGGACTAGCGGGGACCTACGAGCAGTACTTC
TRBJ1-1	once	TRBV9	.	CASSVAGNTEAFF	TGTGCCAGCAGCGTAGCGGGGAACACTGAAGCTTTCTTT
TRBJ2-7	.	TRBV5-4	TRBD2	CASSGIASGRYEQYF	TGTGCCAGCAGCGGCATCGCTAGCGGGAGGTACGAGCAGTACTTC
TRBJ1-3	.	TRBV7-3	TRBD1	CASSLAGGFPGNTIYF	TGTGCCAGCAGCTTAGCAGGGGGGTTTCCTGGAAACACCATATATTTT
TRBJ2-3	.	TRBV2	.	CASSDLGSTDTQYF	TGTGCCAGCAGTGACCTGGGCTCCACAGATACGCAGTATTTT
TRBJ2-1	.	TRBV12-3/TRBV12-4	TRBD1	CASSRGQGTYNEQFF	TGTGCCAGCAGCAGGGGACAGGGGACCTACAATGAGCAGTTCTTC
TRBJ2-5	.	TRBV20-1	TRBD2	CSARDGTSGSQETQYF	TGCAGTGCTAGAGATGGGACTAGCGGATCCCAAGAGACCCAGTACTTC
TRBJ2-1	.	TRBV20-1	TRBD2	CSAPGREQSEQFF	TGCAGTGCCCCGGGGCGGGAGCAGAGCGAGCAGTTCTTC
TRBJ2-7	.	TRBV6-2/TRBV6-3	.	CASTLGEFSYEQYF	TGTGCCAGCACCCTAGGGGAGTTCTCCTACGAGCAGTACTTC
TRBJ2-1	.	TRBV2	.	CASSIRDFSYNEQFF	TGTGCCAGCAGTATCCGGGACTTCTCCTACAATGAGCAGTTCTTC
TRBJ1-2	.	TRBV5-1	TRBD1	CASSPGQGAPYGYTF	TGCGCCAGCAGCCCGGGACAGGGGGCACCCTATGGCTACACCTTC
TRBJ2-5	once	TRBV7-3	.	CASSYTRETQYF	TGTGCCAGCAGCTATACACGGGAGACCCAGTACTTC
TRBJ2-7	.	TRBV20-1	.	CSARGPGLGYEQYF	TGCAGTGCTAGAGGCCCGGGGCTGGGCTACGAGCAGTACTTC
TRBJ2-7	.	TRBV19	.	CASSNARWEQYF	TGTGCCAGTAGTAACGCAAGGTGGGAGCAGTACTTC
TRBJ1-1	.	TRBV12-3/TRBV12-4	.	CASSSRGLSTEAFF	TGTGCCAGCAGTTCCAGGGGATTAAGCACTGAAGCTTTCTTT
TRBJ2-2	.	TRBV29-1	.	CSVPDRNYAGELFF	TGCAGCGTCCCGGACCGGAATTACGCCGGGGAGCTGTTTTTT
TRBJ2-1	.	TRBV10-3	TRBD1	CAIRPGTGVNNEQFF	TGTGCCATCAGACCCGGGACAGGGGTGAACAATGAGCAGTTCTTC
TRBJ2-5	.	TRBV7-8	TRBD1	CASSVRQGETQYF	TGTGCCAGCAGCGTAAGACAGGGAGAGACCCAGTACTTC
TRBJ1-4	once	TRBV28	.	CASSQGGPLNEKLFF	TGTGCCAGCAGCCAGGGAGGGCCCCTTAATGAAAAACTGTTTTTT
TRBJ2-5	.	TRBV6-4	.	CASSVRQGQETQYF	TGTGCCAGCAGTGTGCGCCAGGGACAAGAGACCCAGTACTTC
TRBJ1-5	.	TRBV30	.	CAWSVLGPQHF	TGTGCCTGGAGTGTATTGGGGCCCCAGCATTTT
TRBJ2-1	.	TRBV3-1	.	CASSQVGGRIYNEQFF	TGTGCCAGCAGCCAAGTTGGCGGCAGGATCTACAATGAGCAGTTCTTC
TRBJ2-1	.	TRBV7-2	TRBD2	CASSLELAGGGEQFF	TGTGCCAGCAGCTTAGAACTAGCGGGAGGAGGTGAGCAGTTCTTC
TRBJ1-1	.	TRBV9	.	CASSSSGTLNTEAFF	TGTGCCAGCAGCTCCTCAGGCACGCTTAACACTGAAGCTTTCTTT
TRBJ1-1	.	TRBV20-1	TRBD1	CSAKGQQGANEAFF	TGCAGTGCTAAGGGGCAGCAGGGGGCGAATGAAGCTTTCTTT
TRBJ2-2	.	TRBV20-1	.	CSARGPRYPTGELFF	TGCAGTGCTAGAGGCCCCCGGTATCCCACCGGGGAGCTGTTTTTT
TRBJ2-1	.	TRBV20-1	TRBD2	CSARSSGRGNNEQFF	TGCAGTGCTAGAAGTAGCGGGAGGGGAAACAATGAGCAGTTCTTC
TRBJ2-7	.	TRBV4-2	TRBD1	CASSLPTGSHEQYF	TGTGCCAGCAGCCTACCGACAGGGTCCCACGAGCAGTACTTC
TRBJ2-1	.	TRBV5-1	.	CASSLALTGSSYNEQFF	TGCGCCAGCAGCTTGGCCCTCACAGGGAGCTCCTACAATGAGCAGTTCTTC
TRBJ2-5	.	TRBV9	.	CASRERDRGRQSVDQETQYF	TGTGCCAGCAGGGAAAGAGACCGGGGGCGCCAGAGTGTAGACCAAGAGACCCAGTACTTC
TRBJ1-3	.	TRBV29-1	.	CSVVEGSNTIYF	TGCAGCGTTGTCGAGGGGTCAAACACCATATATTTT
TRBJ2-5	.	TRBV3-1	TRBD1	CASSRDRVQETQYF	TGTGCCAGCAGCCGTGACAGGGTCCAAGAGACCCAGTACTTC
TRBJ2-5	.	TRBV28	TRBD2	CASSLSGLAGQETQYF	TGTGCCAGCAGTTTATCGGGACTAGCTGGCCAAGAGACCCAGTACTTC
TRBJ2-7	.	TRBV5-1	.	CASSNHTGWGLTYEQYF	TGCGCCAGCAGCAACCATACAGGTTGGGGACTGACCTACGAGCAGTACTTC
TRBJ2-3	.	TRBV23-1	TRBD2	CASSQNRVSGTTDTQYF	TGCGCCAGCAGTCAGAATCGGGTTAGCGGGACCACAGATACGCAGTATTTT
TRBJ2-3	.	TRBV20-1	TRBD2	CSGGGRVTDTQYF	TGCAGTGGGGGCGGGAGAGTCACAGATACGCAGTATTTT
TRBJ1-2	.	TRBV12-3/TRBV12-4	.	CASTSGLSYGYTF	TGTGCCAGCACTTCTGGCCTGAGCTATGGCTACACCTTC